These 25 T cell receptor beta chains were all obtained from the same sample, sequenced in a study of T cell responses to AZD1222 COVID-19 vaccine. Some clones are missing from TCRdb's copy, which holds only in-frame ones; the method was immunoSEQ multiplex PCR. The data show 100,000 or so clones, about 85% seen once. The source was peripheral blood, collected 28 days after the second AZD1222 dose. These TCRs come from an adult who received the AZD1222 COVID-19 vaccine.

This clone is a singleton in its sample. The genes are TRBV5-1 and TRBJ1-6, with D unclear. The CDR3 runs to 13 residues. V lost 0 bases to trimming and J lost 8 bases, with 6 bases between them. CDR1 is SGHRS, CDR2 YFSETQ, per germline. The CDR3 loop reads CASSLDRDSPLHF. The CDR3 region has the DNA TGCGCCAGCAGCTTGGACCGGGATTCACCCCTCCACTTT.

The chain joins TRBV29-1 to TRBJ2-5; 7 positions agree with TRBD1. The germline gives CDR1 SQVTM, CDR2 ANQGSEA. The CDR3 spans 14 residues. Unmatched junction bases numbered 9, after V lost 3 bases and J lost 5 bases. This chain's CDR3 is CSVDRQGLGETQYF. As DNA, the CDR3 is TGCAGCGTTGACCGACAGGGTCTGGGGGAGACCCAGTACTTC. Variable domain in full (rest from reference TRBV29-1 and TRBJ2-5): SAVISQKPSRDICQRGTSLTIQCQVDSQVTMMFWYRQQPGQSLTLIATANQGSEATYESGFVIDKFPISRPNLTFSTLTVSNMSPEDSSIYLCSVDRQGLGETQYFGPGTRLLVL.

This clone was picked up one time. The genes are TRBV6-5 and TRBJ1-3; D is undetermined. Per the germline V gene, CDR1 is MNHEY and CDR2 is SVGAGI. V lost 7 bases and J lost 0, with 13 bases in between. This CDR3 spans 15 amino acids. This CDR3 is CASNSGSRSGNTIYF. CDR3 DNA: TGTGCCAGCAATTCGGGCTCCCGCTCTGGAAACACCATATATTTT.

This chain uses TRBV29-1 with TRBJ2-3; perhaps TRBD2 as D (5 bases). Trimming removed 7 bases at V and 2 bases at J, with 13 bases between. Per germline, CDR1 SQVTM and CDR2 ANQGSEA. The CDR3 is 13 amino acids. Here the CDR3 reads CSAGKGTTDTQYF. CDR3 coding DNA: TGCAGCGCCGGGAAAGGAACCACAGATACGCAGTATTTT.

The chain recombines TRBV27 with TRBJ1-3; 9 bases map to TRBD1. V dropped 5 bases and J dropped 4; count of bases not matched to a gene: 6. The CDR3 sequence is 15 residues long. Germline V gene data show CDR1 as MNHEY and CDR2 as SMNVEV (reference sequence). This CDR3 reads CASSPGQGSGNTIYF. The CDR3 region has the DNA TGTGCCAGCAGTCCGGGACAGGGATCCGGAAACACCATATATTTT.

The chain couples TRBV30 to TRBJ2-1, with D unresolved. Trimming shortened V by 1 base and J by 9 bases, and 7 bases separated the two germline ends. The germline V gene has CDR1 GTSNPN and CDR2 SVGIG (reference sequence). The CDR3 covers 11 residues. For the CDR3, the DNA is TGTGCCTGGAGTGGGACGGGTGAGCAGTTCTTC. It specifies CAWSGTGEQFF. Variable domain in full (rest from reference TRBV30 and TRBJ2-1): SQTIHQWPATLVQPVGSPLSLECTVEGTSNPNLYWYRQAAGRGLQLLFYSVGIGQISSEVPQNLSASRPQDRQFILSSKKLLLSDSGFYLCAWSGTGEQFFGPGTRLTVL.

This chain joins TRBV9 and TRBJ1-3, with a tentative D call TRBD1 (5 bases). Germline loops: CDR1 SGDLS, CDR2 YYNGEE. The CDR3 is 14 amino acids. Trimming pared 2 bases from V and 7 bases from J, leaving 13 bases between. The CDR3 DNA is TGTGCCAGCAGCGTGGGAGGGGATTTGAACACCATATATTTT. Protein sequence: CASSVGGDLNTIYF.

This clone was counted only a few times. The chain couples TRBV4-1 to TRBJ1-4, with TRBD1 as a possible D gene (5 bases). The length of the CDR3 is 15 residues. The germline V gene encodes CDR1 MGHRA and CDR2 YSYEKL. V dropped 0 bases and J dropped 6 bases, with 11 bases sitting between them. The DNA of the CDR3 is TGCGCCAGCAGCCAAGAGCCAGGGACCCATGAAAAACTGTTTTTT. Protein product: CASSQEPGTHEKLFF.

The chain carries TRBV7-2 and TRBJ1-1, with unresolved D. Germline loops: CDR1 SGHTA, CDR2 FQGNSA. Between the trimmed V and J ends, which lost 2 bases and 2 bases, there was a span of 21 bases. This CDR3 has 18 amino acids. The DNA for the CDR3 is TGTGCCAGCAGCTTAATAGTCTCGCGGAACGCTCATAACACTGAAGCTTTCTTT. Its protein product is CASSLIVSRNAHNTEAFF.

The chain carries TRBV6-5 and TRBJ2-1, with 9 nucleotides matching TRBD2. The CDR3 contains 15 residues. The V and J ends lost 5 bases and 4 bases, in that order; junction bases with no gene match: 6. Germline V gene sequence: CDR1 MNHEY, CDR2 SVGAGI. CDR3: CASSKQGLAYNEQFF. CDR3 coding DNA: TGTGCCAGCAGTAAACAAGGACTAGCGTACAATGAGCAGTTCTTC.

This chain joins TRBV28 and TRBJ1-5; D call uncertain. Germline lookup yields CDR1 MDHEN and CDR2 SYDVKM. The V end lost 1 base, the J end lost 9 bases, and 10 bases lay between the germline ends. This CDR3 has 13 amino acids. The CDR3 bases are TGTGCCAGCAGTTTATCCCCATTTGGGCCCCAGCATTTT. Protein: CASSLSPFGPQHF.

V is TRBV6-1 and J is TRBJ1-6; TRBD1 might be the D (6 bases). Germline V gene data show CDR1 as MNHNS and CDR2 as SASEGT. The CDR3 is 13 residues long. Trimming removed 3 bases from V and 10 bases from J, with 10 bases in between. CDR3 sequence reads: CASSDRGESPLHF. The CDR3 DNA is TGTGCCAGCAGTGACAGGGGAGAATCACCCCTCCACTTT.

The chain links TRBV30 to TRBJ1-2, with TRBD1 matching over 8 bases. This CDR3 spans 15 amino acids. Germline V lookup: CDR1 GTSNPN, CDR2 SVGIG (reference sequence). Trimming cost V 1 base and J 2 bases; bases outside gene matches: 6. The CDR3 sequence is CAWSAKTGANYGYTF. Here the CDR3 DNA reads TGTGCCTGGAGTGCGAAGACAGGGGCCAACTATGGCTACACCTTC.

This chain connects TRBV6-6 to TRBJ1-5; D ambiguous. CDR1 is MNHNY, CDR2 SVGAGI, per germline (reference sequence). The CDR3 extends over 13 amino acids. V was clipped by 5 bases and J by 1 base, with 6 bases between them. The CDR3 loop is CASSTPSNQPQHF. In nucleotides, the CDR3 is TGTGCCAGCAGTACACCAAGCAATCAGCCCCAGCATTTT.

J is TRBJ2-7 and V is TRBV5-6; 7 bases are a match to TRBD2. The germline V gene has CDR1 SGHDT and CDR2 YYEEEE. The CDR3 runs to 16 residues. V lost 6 bases, J lost 6 bases, and 18 bases stayed unmatched. The CDR3: CASTHPKAGSLSEQYF. The CDR3 DNA reads as TGTGCCAGCACCCACCCTAAAGCGGGATCATTAAGCGAGCAGTACTTC.

CDR3 nucleotides: TGTGCCAGCAGTGAGGATGCACTGGGGGGCTGGACTGAAGCTTTCTTT. It encodes CASSEDALGGWTEAFF. J is TRBJ1-1 and V is TRBV6-1; D is possibly TRBD1 (6 bases). The V gene's germline CDR1 is MNHNS and CDR2 SASEGT. This CDR3 has 16 residues. V lost 3 bases and J lost 5, with 19 bases in between.

The J gene is TRBJ2-7, the V gene TRBV7-9; D remains ambiguous. Trimming left V 4 bases short and J 6 bases short, with 7 bases between. Germline V gives CDR1 SEHNR, CDR2 FQNEAQ (reference sequence). The CDR3 contains 11 residues. The CDR3 is CASSYVLEQYF. The CDR3 DNA follows: TGTGCCAGCAGCTACGTTCTCGAGCAGTACTTC.

This chain links TRBV10-3 with TRBJ2-2; the match to TRBD2 covers 12 bases. Trimming at V came to 10 bases and at J to 6 bases, leaving 12 bases not matched to a gene. The CDR3 runs 16 residues. Germline V gene sequence: CDR1 ENHRY, CDR2 SYGVKD. The CDR3, as DNA: TGTGCCACAACGGGGGCTAGCGGGAGGGGGGCCGGGGAGCTGTTTTTT. It encodes CATTGASGRGAGELFF.

The gene calls are TRBV11-1 and TRBJ1-1; the match to TRBD1 covers 7 bases. The CDR3 extends over 16 amino acids. J lost 0 bases, V lost 4 bases, and 8 bases had no gene match. Germline CDR1 reads SGHAT; CDR2 reads FQDESV (reference sequence). The CDR3 region is CASSSRDSRVNTEAFF. As DNA, the CDR3 is TGTGCCAGCAGCTCTCGGGACAGCCGAGTGAACACTGAAGCTTTCTTT.

The rearrangement uses TRBV6-5 and TRBJ1-2, with a tentative D call TRBD1 (6 bases). Germline V lookup: CDR1 MNHEY, CDR2 SVGAGI. The CDR3 consists of 15 residues. Trimming took 7 bases from V and 4 from J, leaving 19 bases between them. CDR3 nucleotide sequence: TGTGCCAGCAATCCCGGAGGGGGGCGCAGCTATGGCTACACCTTC. It codes for CASNPGGGRSYGYTF.

The chain couples TRBV6-1 to TRBJ2-5; TRBD1 matches 12 bases. CDR3 length: 16 residues. The germline gives CDR1 MNHNS, CDR2 SASEGT. Trimming took 4 bases from V and 5 from J; bases not matched to a gene: 8. The CDR3 region has the DNA TGTGCCAGCAGTGGTTCCGGGACAGGGGGCGAGGAGACCCAGTACTTC. This codes for CASSGSGTGGEETQYF.

The chain recombines TRBV18 with TRBJ1-2, with D unresolved. The germline V gene encodes CDR1 KGHSH and CDR2 LQKENI. Trimming left V 6 bases short and J 8 bases short, with 13 bases between. The length of the CDR3 is 12 residues. In nucleotides, the CDR3 is TGTGCCAGCTCGACGGCCTCCCAGGGCTACACCTTC. This codes for CASSTASQGYTF.

The J gene is TRBJ1-4, the V gene TRBV18; the match to TRBD1 covers 8 bases. Unmatched junction bases numbered 4, after V lost 5 bases and J lost 8 bases. This CDR3 is built from 13 residues. CDR1 KGHSH and CDR2 LQKENI come from the germline V gene. Here the CDR3 reads CASSGQGGEKLFF. The CDR3 DNA reads as TGTGCCAGCTCAGGACAGGGTGGAGAAAAACTGTTTTTT.

This chain joins TRBV5-1 and TRBJ1-5; D gene ambiguous. The germline V and J ends were trimmed by 4 bases and 0 bases, with 5 bases remaining between them. This CDR3 region has 13 residues. Germline CDR1 is SGHRS and CDR2 is YFSETQ. The CDR3 spells CASSLNSNQPQHF. The CDR3 DNA reads as TGCGCCAGCAGCCTAAATAGCAATCAGCCCCAGCATTTT. Filled out from reference TRBV5-1 and TRBJ1-5, the complete variable domain reads KAGVTQTPRYLIKTRGQQVTLSCSPISGHRSVSWYQQTPGQGLQFLFEYFSETQRNKGNFPGRFSGRQFSNSRSEMNVSTLELGDSALYLCASSLNSNQPQHFGDGTRLSIL.

The chain is built from TRBV5-1 and TRBJ2-3; TRBD2 matches at 7 bases. The ends lost 1 base at V and 2 bases at J; junction bases unmatched: 4. The CDR3 is made up of 15 amino acids. Germline-derived CDR1 and CDR2 are SGHRS and YFSETQ. As DNA, the CDR3 is TGCGCCAGCAGCTTGCGGGAGGTGGTCACAGATACGCAGTATTTT. Translating gives CASSLREVVTDTQYF. The variable domain in full, completed from reference TRBV5-1 and TRBJ2-3, reads KAGVTQTPRYLIKTRGQQVTLSCSPISGHRSVSWYQQTPGQGLQFLFEYFSETQRNKGNFPGRFSGRQFSNSRSEMNVSTLELGDSALYLCASSLREVVTDTQYFGPGTRLTVL.